This TCR beta chain was recovered during a study of blood T cells in healthy people across ages. A second PCR of 7 to 11 cycles used a sample-barcoded 5' primer and a J-beta primer mix. TCRdb used MiXCR to reprocess the 5' RACE reads, holding one entry per CDR3 protein. Of about 800,000 distinct CDR3 sequences in the sample, 58% were seen once. The CDR3 has 15 residues. Germline trimming cut 1 base from V and 4 bases from J; bases unmatched to any gene: 5. Germline CDR1 and CDR2: SGHTA and FQGNSA. V and J are TRBV7-2 and TRBJ2-5; 8 bases are a match to TRBD2. This receptor was identified in a man aged 25 to 40 in good health. The sample comprised blood. The CDR3 DNA reads as TGTGCCAGCAGCTTAGATCCAGCGGGAGTAGAGACCCAGTACTTC. Its protein is CASSLDPAGVETQYF.